This T cell receptor beta chain is drawn from a study of neoadjuvant anti-PD-1 for oral cavity cancer. At the level of the study: Patients without progression got a fourth dose around day 43. Findings of the study overall: Higher pretreatment Treg/Th17 ratios tracked higher pretreatment blood clonality.

Details on this clone: Its matching antigen is unknown.

The germline V gene encodes CDR1 SGHAT and CDR2 FQNNGV. CDR3 length: 13 residues. V was shortened by 1 base and J by 3 bases, with 7 bases between the two germline ends. Analysis of PBMCs was direct, with no culture step. Profiling relied on immunoSEQ multiplex PCR, and the TCRdb table lists in-frame clones only, not all of them. This table has 17,000 or so clones, about 68% appearing once. The TCR sequence derives from a person aged 35-79 years with oral cavity squamous cell carcinoma. This chain connects TRBV11-2 to TRBJ2-7; D is ambiguous. The specimen comprised PBMCs, sampled before nivolumab (anti-PD-1) treatment. CDR3 coding DNA: TGTGCCAGCAGCTTAGGTGACGTCTACGAGCAGTACTTC. Amino acid sequence: CASSLGDVYEQYF. Complete variable domain (other parts from reference TRBV11-2 and TRBJ2-7): EAGVAQSPRYKIIEKRQSVAFWCNPISGHATLYWYQQILGQGPKLLIQFQNNGVVDDSQLPKDRFSAERLKGVDSTLKIQPAKLEDSAVYLCASSLGDVYEQYFGPGTRLTVT.